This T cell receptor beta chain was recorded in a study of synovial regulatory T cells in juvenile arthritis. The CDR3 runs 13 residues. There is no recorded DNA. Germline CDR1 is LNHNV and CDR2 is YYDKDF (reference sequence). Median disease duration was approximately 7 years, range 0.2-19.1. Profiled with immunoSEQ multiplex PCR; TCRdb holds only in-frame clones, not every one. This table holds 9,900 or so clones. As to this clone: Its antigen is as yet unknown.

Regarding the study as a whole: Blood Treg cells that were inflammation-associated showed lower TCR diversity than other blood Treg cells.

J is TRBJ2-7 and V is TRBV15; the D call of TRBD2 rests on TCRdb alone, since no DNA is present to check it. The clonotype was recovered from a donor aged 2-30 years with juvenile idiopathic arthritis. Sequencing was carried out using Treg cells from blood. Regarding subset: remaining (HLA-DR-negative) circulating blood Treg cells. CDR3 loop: CATGSLAPYEQYF.